The rows below give T cell receptor beta chains drawn from one sample of a study of blood T cell repertoires in COVID-19. Using immunoSEQ multiplex PCR, the repertoire was profiled, and TCRdb retains in-frame clones only, with some absent. The table has 200,000 to 250,000 clones, around three quarters seen once. The sample comprised peripheral blood. All receptors derive from a woman aged 70-85 years with acute or convalescent COVID-19. Each CDR3 is given with its conserved first and last residue. The D gene is left open where the match is weak. Clone size is not always given. Where it is, it says once, few, many or a class for expanded clones.

clone size	CDR3 length	V gene	J gene	D gene	CDR3 protein	CDR3 DNA
.	15	TRBV9	TRBJ1-3	.	CASSPGHTSGNTIYF	TGTGCCAGCAGCCCGGGACATACCTCTGGAAACACCATATATTTT
.	17	TRBV7-7	TRBJ2-1	TRBD1	CASSWQGAGTPYNEQFF	TGTGCCAGCAGCTGGCAGGGGGCAGGGACGCCATACAATGAGCAGTTCTTC
.	15	TRBV24-1	TRBJ2-3	TRBD1	CATSGGQELTDTQYF	TGTGCCACCAGTGGTGGACAGGAATTGACAGATACGCAGTATTTT
few	14	TRBV29-1	TRBJ2-1	.	CSVNTFSSYNEQFF	TGCAGCGTTAATACATTCAGCTCCTACAATGAGCAGTTCTTC
.	17	TRBV23-1	TRBJ1-5	.	CASSQNMRGVLTLPEHF	TGCGCCAGCAGTCAAAACATGCGAGGCGTTCTTACTTTGCCCGAGCATTTT
.	16	TRBV9	TRBJ2-3	.	CASSATALSSTDTQYF	TGTGCCAGCAGCGCTACAGCTCTGTCTAGCACAGATACGCAGTATTTT
.	17	TRBV5-5	TRBJ1-6	.	CASSPLQGSRNNSPLHF	TGTGCCAGCAGCCCATTACAGGGAAGCAGAAATAATTCACCCCTCCACTTT
.	21	TRBV5-1	TRBJ1-4	TRBD1	CASSSSTIPGQGRLRHEKLFF	TGCGCCAGCAGCTCTAGCACGATACCGGGACAGGGAAGACTAAGGCATGAAAAACTGTTTTTT
few	14	TRBV2	TRBJ2-3	TRBD2	CASGPGLGEDTQYF	TGTGCCAGCGGCCCGGGACTAGGCGAAGATACGCAGTATTTT
.	13	TRBV30	TRBJ2-3	TRBD2	CAWRAGAGGTQYF	TGTGCCTGGAGAGCTGGGGCGGGAGGGACGCAGTATTTT
.	12	TRBV19	TRBJ1-1	.	CANPGGVTEAFF	TGTGCCAATCCGGGGGGAGTCACTGAAGCTTTCTTT
.	15	TRBV7-3	TRBJ2-7	.	CASSLNGGAPYEQYF	TGTGCCAGCAGCTTAAATGGTGGGGCACCCTACGAGCAGTACTTC
.	13	TRBV18	TRBJ1-2	.	CASSQGANYGYTF	TGTGCCAGCTCACAAGGGGCCAACTATGGCTACACCTTC
.	15	TRBV9	TRBJ1-2	TRBD1	CASSVRPGTGGGYTF	TGTGCCAGCAGCGTCCGACCCGGGACAGGGGGCGGCTACACCTTC
few	17	TRBV12-1	TRBJ1-6	.	CASFTAAEGSYNSPLHF	TGTGCCAGTTTTACGGCCGCTGAGGGCTCCTATAATTCACCCCTCCACTTT
many	15	TRBV24-1	TRBJ2-2	TRBD1	CATSDPGQGTGELFF	TGTGCCACCAGTGATCCGGGACAGGGTACCGGGGAGCTGTTTTTT
.	14	TRBV7-2	TRBJ2-5	.	CASSFSLAQETQYF	TGTGCCAGCAGCTTCTCACTAGCCCAAGAGACCCAGTACTTC
.	14	TRBV30	TRBJ1-6	TRBD1	CAWMGTGGMGPLHF	TGTGCCTGGATGGGGACAGGGGGAATGGGACCCCTCCACTTT
.	13	TRBV10-1	TRBJ1-1	.	CASRTGENTEAFF	TGCGCCAGCAGGACAGGCGAGAACACTGAAGCTTTCTTT
.	15	TRBV7-6	TRBJ1-1	.	CASSLSGTYATEAFF	TGTGCCAGCAGCTTAAGCGGGACATATGCCACTGAAGCTTTCTTT
.	14	TRBV30	TRBJ2-1	TRBD2	CAWGPGLAINEQFF	TGTGCCTGGGGACCGGGACTAGCGATCAATGAGCAGTTCTTC
once	15	TRBV11-1	TRBJ2-7	.	CASSSLTRSSYEQYF	TGTGCCAGCAGCTCCCTGACCCGGAGCTCCTACGAGCAGTACTTC
.	12	TRBV12-3/TRBV12-4	TRBJ1-4	.	CASRPSTGKLFF	TGTGCCAGCAGGCCTTCAACCGGGAAACTGTTTTTT
.	15	TRBV4-1	TRBJ1-2	.	CASSQDRASEYGYTF	TGCGCCAGCAGCCAAGATCGAGCCAGCGAGTATGGCTACACCTTC
.	13	TRBV15	TRBJ1-5	.	CATSRDTGQPQHF	TGTGCCACCAGCAGGGACACAGGACAGCCCCAGCATTTT
once	18	TRBV7-2	TRBJ2-1	TRBD2	CASSTPIGSGGTSEEQFF	TGTGCCAGCAGCACTCCCATCGGGAGCGGGGGGACCTCAGAGGAGCAGTTCTTC
few	15	TRBV18	TRBJ1-6	TRBD1	CASSPSGQGGSPLHF	TGTGCCAGCTCACCATCGGGACAGGGGGGTTCACCCCTCCACTTT
.	15	TRBV5-4	TRBJ2-5	.	CASSGRGGGKETQYF	TGTGCCAGCAGCGGCAGGGGAGGGGGTAAAGAGACCCAGTACTTC
few	14	TRBV11-2	TRBJ2-7	.	CASSLDGSLYEQYF	TGTGCCAGCAGCTTAGACGGGTCACTCTACGAGCAGTACTTC